A single sample is the source of the 18 T cell receptor beta chains below, sequenced in a study of blood T cells in healthy people across ages. Together with a sample-barcoded 5' primer, a J-beta primer mix was included in a second PCR lasting 7 to 11 cycles. TCRdb reprocessed the 5' RACE reads with MiXCR, giving one entry per CDR3 protein. The data hold roughly 930,000 distinct CDR3 sequences, with about 48% observed a single time. The specimen sequenced was blood. These TCRs come from a young man in good health.

The CDR3 here is CASGLGGFAEAFF. CDR3 coding DNA: TGTGCTAGTGGTTTGGGTGGCTTTGCTGAAGCTTTCTTT. The rearrangement joins TRBV12-5 to TRBJ1-1, with D uncertain. This CDR3 comprises 13 residues. V was cut by 1 base and J by 6 bases, with 9 bases left in between. The germline CDR1 and CDR2 sequences are LGHNT and FRNRAP.

The V gene is TRBV2, the J gene TRBJ1-4, with unresolved D. Germline CDR1 and CDR2: SNHLY and FYNNEI. The CDR3 extends over 13 amino acids. With 5 bases removed from V and 7 bases from J, the gap between germline ends came to 11 bases. The CDR3 DNA is TGTGCCAGCAGTCGTGGACGGAGTGAAAAACTGTTTTTT. This gives the protein CASSRGRSEKLFF.

The rearrangement links TRBV3-1 to TRBJ2-7; weak D call: TRBD1 (5 bases). The CDR3 runs to 13 residues. Trimming cost V 4 bases and J 4 bases, with 11 bases left between them. CDR1 and CDR2 from the germline V gene are LGHDT and YNNKEL (reference sequence). Here the CDR3 reads CASSLGAQYEQYF. As DNA, the CDR3 is TGTGCCAGCAGCCTTGGGGCTCAATACGAGCAGTACTTC.

The chain has TRBV24-1 and TRBJ2-1, with TRBD2 as a possible D gene (6 bases). V lost 8 bases, J lost 8 bases, and 12 bases lay in between. The CDR3 covers 12 residues. Germline values: CDR1 KGHDR, CDR2 SFDVKD. In DNA, the CDR3 is TGTGCCACCAACAGGACGGGGGATGAGCAGTTCTTC. Protein product: CATNRTGDEQFF.

J is TRBJ2-3 and V is TRBV5-5; D unclear. Germline CDR1 reads SGHKS; CDR2 reads YYEKEE (reference sequence). There are 14 residues in the CDR3. Trimming left V 0 bases short and J 2 bases short, with 7 bases between. The CDR3 DNA is TGTGCCAGCAGCTTGGAATCCGACACAGATACGCAGTATTTT. It specifies CASSLESDTDTQYF.

CDR3 region: CASSAQRGLSYEQYF. Written as DNA, the CDR3 is TGTGCCAGCAGCGCGCAACGGGGCCTCTCCTACGAGCAGTACTTC. The J gene is TRBJ2-7, the V gene TRBV7-3, with D tentatively TRBD1 or TRBD2 (5 bases each). V was clipped by 5 bases and J by 0 bases, with 14 bases between them. The CDR3 totals 15 residues. Germline lookup yields CDR1 SGHTA and CDR2 FQGTGA.

V is TRBV6-5 and J is TRBJ2-1; 8 bases match TRBD1. V lost 3 bases, J lost 0 bases, and 7 bases stayed unmatched. Germline V lookup: CDR1 MNHEY, CDR2 SVGAGI. This CDR3 region has 17 residues. In nucleotides, the CDR3 is TGTGCCAGCAGTTATATAAAGACAGGGGTCTCCTACAATGAGCAGTTCTTC. Its translation is CASSYIKTGVSYNEQFF.

This clonotype was counted between two and nine times. The CDR3 DNA sequence: TGTGCCAGCTCACCGTCGTTACAGGGAGCAGATACGCAGTATTTT. Its protein is CASSPSLQGADTQYF. The chain combines TRBV18 with TRBJ2-3, with D perhaps TRBD1 (6 bases). The CDR3 totals 15 residues. CDR1 and CDR2 from the germline V gene are KGHSH and LQKENI. V was cut by 3 bases and J by 4 bases, with 14 bases left in between.

The chain combines TRBV5-6 with TRBJ2-7; TRBD1 agrees at 7 bases. The CDR3 sequence is 13 residues long. In germline, CDR1 is SGHDT, CDR2 YYEEEE. J lost 5 bases, V lost 1 base, and 3 bases had no gene match. CDR3 region: CASSLQGVHEQYF. DNA of the CDR3: TGTGCCAGCAGCTTGCAGGGGGTCCACGAGCAGTACTTC.

The J gene is TRBJ2-7, the V gene TRBV30; D is possibly TRBD1 (5 bases). V was trimmed by 5 bases and J by 3 bases, leaving 11 bases between them. This CDR3 is 12 amino acids long. From germline, CDR1 is GTSNPN and CDR2 SVGIG (reference sequence). The CDR3 sequence is CAWEGENYEQYF. The CDR3 bases are TGTGCCTGGGAAGGGGAAAACTACGAGCAGTACTTC. Full variable domain (outside the CDR3, taken from reference TRBV30 and TRBJ2-7): SQTIHQWPATLVQPVGSPLSLECTVEGTSNPNLYWYRQAAGRGLQLLFYSVGIGQISSEVPQNLSASRPQDRQFILSSKKLLLSDSGFYLCAWEGENYEQYFGPGTRLTVT.

The rearrangement links TRBV6-2 or TRBV6-3 to TRBJ1-1; D is possibly TRBD1 (6 bases). Per the germline V gene, CDR1 is MNHEY and CDR2 is SVGEGT. Trimming stripped 2 bases from V and 7 bases from J, with 17 bases between. The CDR3 contains 15 residues. The CDR3 DNA is TGTGCCAGCAGTTACGCTGGGGGCGCCACCCTTGAAGCTTTCTTT. Translated: CASSYAGGATLEAFF.

This clonotype has more than one count but fewer than ten. This rearrangement joins TRBV5-6 to TRBJ1-6; TRBD1 agrees at 9 bases. With V trimmed by 1 base and J by 3 bases, 2 bases remained unmatched. This CDR3 has 16 residues. Germline V gene lookup returns CDR1 SGHDT and CDR2 YYEEEE. The CDR3 region has the DNA TGTGCCAGCAGCTTGTGGGACAGGGACTATAATTCACCCCTCCACTTT. Its protein is CASSLWDRDYNSPLHF.

This clonotype was seen a handful of times. Just one base apart from a much larger clone, this may be a read error. CDR3 in amino acids: CSVEDLYPSGGHYNEQYF. CDR3 in DNA: TGCAGCGTTGAAGATCTTTACCCTAGCGGGGGGCACTACAATGAGCAGTACTTC. The chain uses TRBV29-1 and TRBJ2-1; 11 positions match TRBD2. The J call is doubtful: the DNA matches TRBJ2-7 better. Looked up from germline, CDR1 is SQVTM and CDR2 is ANQGSEA. The CDR3 sequence is 18 residues long.

Many counts were recorded for this clonotype. The chain combines TRBV4-1 with TRBJ2-1, with D tentatively TRBD1 (6 bases). The CDR3 runs to 12 residues. V dropped 4 bases and J dropped 9 bases, with 10 bases sitting between them. The germline CDR1 and CDR2 sequences are MGHRA and YSYEKL. The DNA for the CDR3 is TGCGCCAGCAGCCGTACAGGGAGTGAGCAGTTCTTC. Protein sequence: CASSRTGSEQFF.

This clonotype was counted only a few times. The V call is TRBV7-9, the J call TRBJ2-1; D not certain. The V gene's germline CDR1 is SEHNR and CDR2 FQNEAQ (reference sequence). V was clipped by 3 bases and J by 0 bases, with 6 bases between them. The CDR3 contains 14 residues. CDR3 amino acids: CASSFSSSYNEQFF. The CDR3 coding sequence is TGTGCCAGCAGCTTCTCCAGCTCCTACAATGAGCAGTTCTTC.

This clonotype has more than one count but fewer than ten. A junction end diverges from the germline sequence, so it may reflect a read error. This chain connects TRBV7-7 to TRBJ2-1; TRBD2 aligns across 9 bases. The CDR3 is 14 amino acids. In germline, CDR1 is SSHAT, CDR2 FNYEAQ (reference sequence). The CDR3 protein is CASSSSGARDEQFF. CDR3 DNA sequence: TGTGCTAGCAGTTCTAGCGGGGCCCGGGATGAGCAGTTCTTC. The full variable domain, its missing parts supplied by reference TRBV7-7 and TRBJ2-1, is GAGVSQSPRYKVTKRGQDVTLRCDPISSHATLYWYQQALGQGPEFLTYFNYEAQPDKSGLPSDRFSAERPEGSISTLTIQRTEQRDSAMYRCASSSSGARDEQFFGPGTRLTVL.

This chain uses TRBV27 with TRBJ1-2, with a possible D match to TRBD1 (5 bases). Germline lookup yields CDR1 MNHEY and CDR2 SMNVEV (reference sequence). The CDR3 covers 13 residues. V shed 0 bases and J shed 8 bases, with 10 bases lying between them. The CDR3 sequence: CASSLSSGRGYTF. CDR3 in DNA: TGTGCCAGCAGTTTATCGTCAGGGCGGGGCTACACCTTC.

V and J are TRBV25-1 and TRBJ2-3; 13 positions match TRBD2. CDR1 MGHDK and CDR2 SYGVNS come from the germline V gene. CDR3 length equals 15 residues. V was pared by 8 bases and J by 4 bases, with 6 bases of the junction left unmatched. The CDR3 DNA sequence: TGTGCCAGCCGGGGGACTAGCGGGGAATCAGATACGCAGTATTTT. This sequence encodes CASRGTSGESDTQYF.